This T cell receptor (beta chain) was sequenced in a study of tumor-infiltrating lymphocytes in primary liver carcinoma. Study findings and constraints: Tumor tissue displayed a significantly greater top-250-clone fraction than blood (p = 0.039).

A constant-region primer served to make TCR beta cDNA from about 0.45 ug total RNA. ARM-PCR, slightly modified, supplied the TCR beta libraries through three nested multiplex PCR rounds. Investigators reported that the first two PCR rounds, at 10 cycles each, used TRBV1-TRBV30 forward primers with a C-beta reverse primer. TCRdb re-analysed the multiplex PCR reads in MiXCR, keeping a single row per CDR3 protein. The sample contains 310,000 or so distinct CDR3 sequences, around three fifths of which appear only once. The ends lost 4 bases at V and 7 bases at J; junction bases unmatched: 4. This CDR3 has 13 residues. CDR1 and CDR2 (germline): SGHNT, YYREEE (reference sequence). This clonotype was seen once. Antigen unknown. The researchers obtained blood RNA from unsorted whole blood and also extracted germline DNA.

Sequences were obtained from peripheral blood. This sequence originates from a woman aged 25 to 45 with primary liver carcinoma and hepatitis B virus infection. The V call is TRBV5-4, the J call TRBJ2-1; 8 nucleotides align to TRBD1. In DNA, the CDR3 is TGTGCCAGCAGCGCGACAGGGGTAAATGAGCAGTTCTTC. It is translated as CASSATGVNEQFF. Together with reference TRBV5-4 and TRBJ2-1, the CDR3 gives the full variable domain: ETGVTQSPTHLIKTRGQQVTLRCSSQSGHNTVSWYQQALGQGPQFIFQYYREEENGRGNFPPRFSGLQFPNYSSELNVNALELDDSALYLCASSATGVNEQFFGPGTRLTVL.